This T cell receptor beta chain originates from a study of T-cell reconstitution after alpha-beta-depleted transplantation in children. TCRbeta library construction was performed incorporating unique molecular identifiers. TCRdb re-called the PCR reads with MiXCR, one entry per CDR3 protein. Counted here are more than 450,000 distinct CDR3 sequences, 15% to 20% occurring once; the ten biggest clones make up more than 2.5%. The CDR3 runs 11 residues. The germline gives CDR1 SQVTM, CDR2 ANQGSEA. With 7 bases removed from V and 8 bases from J, the gap between germline ends came to 12 bases. The material was PBMCs from the stem cell graft donor, obtained from the stem cell graft. This chain connects TRBV29-1 to TRBJ2-1, with D unresolved. The TCR sequence derives from a human donor who donated a stem cell graft to a child with acute lymphoblastic leukemia. For the CDR3, the DNA is TGCAGCGGTATTGAGACGGATGAGCAGTTCTTC. It translates to CSGIETDEQFF.